The T cell receptor (beta chain) under discussion was sequenced for a study of T cells in tuberculosis. Study overall: IGRA-negative adolescents, IGRA-positive adolescents with latent tuberculosis and adults with active tuberculosis formed this South African cohort. The study, taken as a whole, reports: Cases with active tuberculosis were adults, while controls were adolescents.

The CDR3 spans 13 residues. The V gene's germline CDR1 is SGHTA and CDR2 FQGNSA. Trimming took off 4 bases at V and 7 bases at J, with 13 bases between the two ends. Turning to this clone: Antigen specificity is unknown.

Using immunoSEQ multiplex PCR, the repertoire was profiled, and TCRdb retains in-frame clones only, with some absent. Altogether fewer than 55,000 clones are present, 90% to 95% being singletons, with the ten largest covering over 6.5%. The sequenced sample consisted of PBMCs. This chain uses TRBV7-2 with TRBJ1-2, with D unclear. The clonotype comes from a donor aged 10 to 29 with latent tuberculosis or without tuberculosis infection. The CDR3 sequence is CASSSWISGGYTF. In nucleotides, the CDR3 is TGTGCCAGCAGCTCGTGGATCAGCGGTGGCTACACCTTC.